This T cell receptor beta chain was profiled in a study of T cell responses to AZD1222 COVID-19 vaccine. The study, taken as a whole, reports: Donors were chiefly white British, with a greater number of females, and clonal diversity was perhaps underestimated. The repertoires were collected only after the peak T cell response. Targeting of unmutated variant regions was reportedly seen in nearly half of spike-specific TCRs. CD4 TCRs linked to vaccination spanned spike, dominating at 160-218 and 743-854.

To note about this clone: Its cognate antigen is unknown.

Repertoires were generated with immunoSEQ multiplex PCR, while TCRdb's copy carries only in-frame clones and drops some. The profile shows 110,000 to 150,000 clones, 85% to 95% of them singletons. The CDR3 contains 14 residues. V lost 0 bases and J lost 0, with 4 bases in between. Per germline, CDR1 SGHNT and CDR2 YENEEA. The genes are TRBV11-3 and TRBJ2-3, with D hard to call. This specimen was peripheral blood, taken on day 0 of AZD1222 vaccination. The source of this sequence is an adult in good health. The CDR3 DNA is TGTGCCAGCAGCTTAGATTTGAGCACAGATACGCAGTATTTT. Its protein product is CASSLDLSTDTQYF.